This is a list of T cell receptor beta chains from one sample in a study of technical replicates of blood from a few donors. This table comes from immunoSEQ multiplex PCR, and its TCRdb copy is limited to in-frame clones, with some not included. The sample includes 75,000 to 95,000 clones, 90% to 96% seen only once; the top ten take 0.36%. Sequenced input: T cells isolated from PBMCs. All receptors derive from a human donor in good health. CDR3s include the opening cysteine and the closing phenylalanine or tryptophan. Only part of the rows carry a size: once, few, many, or a class if the clone is expanded.

abundance	j_gene	v_gene	CDR3aa
.	TRBJ2-3	TRBV5-4	CASSLLQTADTQYF
.	TRBJ2-3	TRBV5-1	CASSFGRSYTDTQYF
.	TRBJ2-7	TRBV19	CASSSGYEQYF
.	TRBJ2-1	TRBV5-1	CASSIGQGDYNEQFF
.	TRBJ1-4	TRBV9	CASSPQGTFNEKLFF
.	TRBJ2-3	TRBV27	CASSAEGAGGPLDTQYF
.	TRBJ2-7	TRBV4-1	CASSQRATAYEQYF
.	TRBJ2-2	TRBV30	CAWSVSGTGELFF
.	TRBJ2-1	TRBV10-3	CATLAVDAYNEQFF
.	TRBJ2-1	TRBV5-4	CASSLGQREGLDNEQFF
.	TRBJ1-1	TRBV6-7	CASSYIVGGGSDEAFF
.	TRBJ1-1	TRBV19	CASISPTAQAFF
.	TRBJ1-4	TRBV6-5	CASRYNRHDEKLFF
.	TRBJ2-1	TRBV19	CASNQGQSYNEQFF
.	TRBJ2-5	TRBV7-9	CASSLAEQGIQETQYF
.	TRBJ2-1	TRBV6-1	CASSVLPTGASDEQFF
.	TRBJ2-7	TRBV2	CASIQPSHSYEQYF
.	TRBJ1-2	TRBV6-5	CASSAGVGYGYTF
.	TRBJ1-1	TRBV7-3	CASSFAGTPNTEAFF
.	TRBJ2-7	TRBV10-3	CAISESGLAVPYEQYF
.	TRBJ2-3	TRBV9	CASSPLTLSTDTQYF
.	TRBJ1-2	TRBV28	CASSYRGRDGYTF
.	TRBJ2-2	TRBV5-1	CASSSATGTSGLTGELFF
.	TRBJ1-2	TRBV7-9	CASSPDEGDGYTF
.	TRBJ2-5	TRBV27	CASSLSKGSAETQYF
.	TRBJ1-3	TRBV28	CASSLLAGEGSGNTIYF
.	TRBJ2-1	TRBV6-5	CASSYSLRTNEQFF
.	TRBJ2-1	TRBV5-1	CASNLAGLVRYNEQFF
.	TRBJ1-2	TRBV27	CASSWQGSSYGYTF
.	TRBJ1-3	TRBV27	CASRSGTAGNTIYF
.	TRBJ1-6	TRBV7-9	CASSQGWANSPLHF
.	TRBJ2-5	TRBV4-1	CASGLAGGMETQYF
.	TRBJ1-4	TRBV13	CASSLSLATNEKLFF
once	TRBJ1-4	TRBV19	CASSTDQGGPNEKLFF
.	TRBJ2-4	TRBV7-6	CASSPDSLIAKNIQYF
.	TRBJ1-2	TRBV9	CASKDSPDRGIYGYTF
.	TRBJ1-1	TRBV19	CATTRTVNTEAFF
.	TRBJ1-2	TRBV7-9	CASSYSGGAIGYTF
.	TRBJ1-4	TRBV4-3	CASSQDYGGVANEKLFF
.	TRBJ2-3	TRBV9	CASSVGELSSTDTQYF
.	TRBJ1-1	TRBV27	CASSLSGDTEAFF